This TCR beta chain is drawn from a study of immune evolution from preneoplasia to lung adenocarcinoma. Study-level points and caveats: Normal lung had highest clonality; later lesions appeared denser, more diverse.

TCRdb's copy holds only in-frame clones and misses some; the assay was immunoSEQ multiplex PCR. The sample has 39,000 or so clones; approximately 79% are singletons. About this clone itself: Its specificity is unknown.

The germline CDR1 and CDR2 sequences are SEHNR and FQNEAQ (reference sequence). The CDR3 is 13 residues long. The germline V and J ends were trimmed by 1 base and 9 bases, with 13 bases remaining between them. This TCR came from a person between 55 and 70 years old with lung adenocarcinoma. The rearrangement joins TRBV7-9 to TRBJ2-7; unclear D gene. The sequenced sample consisted of FFPE invasive lung adenocarcinoma tissue. The CDR3 DNA follows: TGTGCCAGCAGCTTAGAGTATCCCAGCCGGCAGTACTTC. Translation: CASSLEYPSRQYF.